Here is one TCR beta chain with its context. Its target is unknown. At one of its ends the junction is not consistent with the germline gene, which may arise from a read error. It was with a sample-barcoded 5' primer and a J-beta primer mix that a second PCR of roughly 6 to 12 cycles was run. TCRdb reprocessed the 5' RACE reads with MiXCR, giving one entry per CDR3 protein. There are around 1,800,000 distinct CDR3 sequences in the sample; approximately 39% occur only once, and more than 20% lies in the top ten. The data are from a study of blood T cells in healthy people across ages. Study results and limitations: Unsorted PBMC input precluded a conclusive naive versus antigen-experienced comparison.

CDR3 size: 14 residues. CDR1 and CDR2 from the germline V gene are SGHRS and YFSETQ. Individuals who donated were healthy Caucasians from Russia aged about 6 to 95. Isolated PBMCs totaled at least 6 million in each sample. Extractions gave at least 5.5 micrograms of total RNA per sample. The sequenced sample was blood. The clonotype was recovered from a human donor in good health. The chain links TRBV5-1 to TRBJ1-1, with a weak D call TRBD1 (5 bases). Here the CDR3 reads CAGSLGVFSTEAFF. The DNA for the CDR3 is TGCGCCGGCAGCTTGGGGGTTTTTAGTACTGAAGCTTTCTTT.